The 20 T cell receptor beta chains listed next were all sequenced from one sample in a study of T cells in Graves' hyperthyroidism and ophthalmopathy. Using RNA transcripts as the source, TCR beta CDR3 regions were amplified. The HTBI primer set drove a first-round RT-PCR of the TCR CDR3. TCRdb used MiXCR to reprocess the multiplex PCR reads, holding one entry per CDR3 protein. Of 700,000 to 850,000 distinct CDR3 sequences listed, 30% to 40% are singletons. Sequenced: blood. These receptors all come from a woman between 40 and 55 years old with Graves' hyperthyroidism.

The CDR3 coding sequence is TGTGCCAGTAGTATGACAGGGGGACAGGGCAATCAGCCCCAGCATTTT. Translation: CASSMTGGQGNQPQHF. J is TRBJ1-5 and V is TRBV19; TRBD1 agrees at 9 bases. V lost 3 bases and J lost 2; bases outside the gene matches: 5. The CDR3 sequence is 16 residues long. CDR1 and CDR2 (germline): LNHDA, SQIVND (reference sequence). Full variable domain (remainder filled in from reference TRBV19 and TRBJ1-5): DGGITQSPKYLFRKEGQNVTLSCEQNLNHDAMYWYRQDPGQGLRLIYYSQIVNDFQKGDIAEGYSVSREKKESFPLTVTSAQKNPTAFYLCASSMTGGQGNQPQHFGDGTRLSIL.

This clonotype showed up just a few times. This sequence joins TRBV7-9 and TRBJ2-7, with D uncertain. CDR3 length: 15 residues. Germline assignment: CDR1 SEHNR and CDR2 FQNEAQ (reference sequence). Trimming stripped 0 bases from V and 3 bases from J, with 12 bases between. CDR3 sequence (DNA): TGTGCCAGCAGCTTAGCGGGCGGAGAAAACTACGAGCAGTACTTC. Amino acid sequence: CASSLAGGENYEQYF.

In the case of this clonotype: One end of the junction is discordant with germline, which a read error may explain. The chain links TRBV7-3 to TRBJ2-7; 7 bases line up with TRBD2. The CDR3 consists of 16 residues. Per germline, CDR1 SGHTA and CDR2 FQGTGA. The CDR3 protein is CASSQVRGREGYEQYF. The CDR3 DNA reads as TGCGCCAGCAGCCAAGTTAGAGGCAGGGAGGGCTACGAGCAGTACTTC.

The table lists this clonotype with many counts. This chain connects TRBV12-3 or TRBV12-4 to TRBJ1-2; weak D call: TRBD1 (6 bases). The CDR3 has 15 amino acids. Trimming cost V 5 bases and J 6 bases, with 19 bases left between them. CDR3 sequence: CASSPNPTRTDGYTF. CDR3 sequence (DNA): TGTGCCAGCAGTCCTAACCCTACCCGGACAGATGGCTACACCTTC.

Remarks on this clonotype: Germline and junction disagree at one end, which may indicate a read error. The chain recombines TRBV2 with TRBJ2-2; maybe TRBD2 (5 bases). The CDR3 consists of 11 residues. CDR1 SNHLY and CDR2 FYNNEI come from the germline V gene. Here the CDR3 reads CASTYTGELVF. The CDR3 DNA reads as TGTGCCAGCACGTACACCGGGGAGCTGGTTTTT.

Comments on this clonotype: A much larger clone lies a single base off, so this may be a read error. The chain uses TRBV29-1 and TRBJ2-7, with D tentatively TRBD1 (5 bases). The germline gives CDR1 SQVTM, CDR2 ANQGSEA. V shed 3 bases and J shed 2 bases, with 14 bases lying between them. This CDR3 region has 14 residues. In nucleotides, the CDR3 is TGCAGCGTTGAGTCCGATAGGGGAACCTACGAGCAGTACTTC. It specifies CSVESDRGTYEQYF.

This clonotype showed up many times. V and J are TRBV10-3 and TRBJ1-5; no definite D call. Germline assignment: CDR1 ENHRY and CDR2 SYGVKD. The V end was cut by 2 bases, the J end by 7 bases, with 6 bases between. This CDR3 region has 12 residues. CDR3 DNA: TGTGCCATCAGTGAGGGCGAACAGCCCCAGCATTTT. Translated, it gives CAISEGEQPQHF.

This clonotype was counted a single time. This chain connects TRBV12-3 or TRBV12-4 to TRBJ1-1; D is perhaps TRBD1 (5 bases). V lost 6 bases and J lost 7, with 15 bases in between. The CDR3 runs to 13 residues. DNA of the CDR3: TGTGCCAGCAGGGGACGGGGCTTGAGTGAAGCTTTCTTT. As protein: CASRGRGLSEAFF.

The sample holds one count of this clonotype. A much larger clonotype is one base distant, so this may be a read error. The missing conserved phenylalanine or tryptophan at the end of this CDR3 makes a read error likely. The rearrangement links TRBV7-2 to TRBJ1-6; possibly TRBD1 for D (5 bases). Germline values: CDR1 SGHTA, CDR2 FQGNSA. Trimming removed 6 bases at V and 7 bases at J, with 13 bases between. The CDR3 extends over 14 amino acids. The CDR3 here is CASSFAGPNSPLHS. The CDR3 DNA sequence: TGTGCCAGCAGTTTCGCAGGGCCCAATTCACCCCTCCACTCT.

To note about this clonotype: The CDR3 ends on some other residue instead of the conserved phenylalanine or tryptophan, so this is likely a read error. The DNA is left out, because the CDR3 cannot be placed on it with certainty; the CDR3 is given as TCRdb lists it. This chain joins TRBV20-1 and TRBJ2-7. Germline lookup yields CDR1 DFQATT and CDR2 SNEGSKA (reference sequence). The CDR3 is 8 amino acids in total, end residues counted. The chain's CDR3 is CSVDGESY.

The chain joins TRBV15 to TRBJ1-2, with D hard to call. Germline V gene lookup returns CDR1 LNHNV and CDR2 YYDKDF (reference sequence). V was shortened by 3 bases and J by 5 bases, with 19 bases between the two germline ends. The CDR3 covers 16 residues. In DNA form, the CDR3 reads TGTGCCACCAGCAGTTACTCGACGGGGATCGCGTATGGCTACACCTTC. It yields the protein CATSSYSTGIAYGYTF.

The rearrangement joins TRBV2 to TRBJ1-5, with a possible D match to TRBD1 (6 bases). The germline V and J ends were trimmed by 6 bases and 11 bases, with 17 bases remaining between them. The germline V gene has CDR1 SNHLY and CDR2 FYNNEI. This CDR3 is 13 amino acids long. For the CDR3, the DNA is TGTGCCAGCAGAACAACAGGGATTGAGACCCAGCATTTT. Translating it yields CASRTTGIETQHF.

The CDR3 spells CASSPGTGGGEKLFF. Written as DNA, the CDR3 is TGTGCCAGCAGCCCCGGGACAGGGGGAGGTGAAAAACTGTTTTTT. This chain uses TRBV7-9 with TRBJ1-4, with 11 bases fitting TRBD1. CDR3 length: 15 amino acids. CDR1 and CDR2 from the germline V gene are SEHNR and FQNEAQ (reference sequence). The J segment lost 7 bases and the V segment lost 5 bases, leaving 6 bases of the junction unmatched.

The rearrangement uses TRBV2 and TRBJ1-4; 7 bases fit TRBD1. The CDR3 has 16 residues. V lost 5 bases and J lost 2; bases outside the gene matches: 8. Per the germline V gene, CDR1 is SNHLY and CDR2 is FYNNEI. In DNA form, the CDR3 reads TGTGCCAGCAGTACAGGGGAATTCGGGACTAATGAAAAACTGTTTTTT. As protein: CASSTGEFGTNEKLFF.

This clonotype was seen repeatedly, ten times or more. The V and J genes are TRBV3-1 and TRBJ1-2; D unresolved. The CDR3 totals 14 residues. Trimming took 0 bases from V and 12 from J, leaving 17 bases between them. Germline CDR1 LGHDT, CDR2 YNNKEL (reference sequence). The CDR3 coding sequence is TGTGCCAGCAGCCAAGAAGATGTGGCCCCTGGACACACCTTC. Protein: CASSQEDVAPGHTF.

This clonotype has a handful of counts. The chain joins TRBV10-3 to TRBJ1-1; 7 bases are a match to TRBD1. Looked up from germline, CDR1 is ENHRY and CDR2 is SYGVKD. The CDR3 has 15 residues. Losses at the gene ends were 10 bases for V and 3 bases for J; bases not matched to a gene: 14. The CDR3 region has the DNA TGTGCCAGCGGATACACAGGGGACGTTTACACTGAAGCTTTCTTT. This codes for CASGYTGDVYTEAFF.

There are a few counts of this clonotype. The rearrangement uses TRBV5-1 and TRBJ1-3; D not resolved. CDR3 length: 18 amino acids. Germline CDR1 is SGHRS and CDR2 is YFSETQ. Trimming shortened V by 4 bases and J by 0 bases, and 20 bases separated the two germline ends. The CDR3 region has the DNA TGCGCCAGCAGCCAAGATCGGAACGCAATACTCTCTGGAAACACCATATATTTT. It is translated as CASSQDRNAILSGNTIYF.

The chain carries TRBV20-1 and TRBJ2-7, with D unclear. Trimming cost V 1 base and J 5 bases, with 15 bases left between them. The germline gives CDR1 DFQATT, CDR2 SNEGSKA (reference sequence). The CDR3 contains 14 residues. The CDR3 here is CSARVASLVDEQYF. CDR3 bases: TGCAGTGCTAGAGTCGCCTCCCTTGTGGACGAGCAGTACTTC.

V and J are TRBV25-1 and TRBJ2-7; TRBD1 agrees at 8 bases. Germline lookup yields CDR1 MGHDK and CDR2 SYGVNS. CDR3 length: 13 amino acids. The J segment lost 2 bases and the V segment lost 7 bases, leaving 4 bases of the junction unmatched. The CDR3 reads CASIRGQAYEQYF. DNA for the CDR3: TGTGCCAGCATACGGGGACAGGCCTACGAGCAGTACTTC.

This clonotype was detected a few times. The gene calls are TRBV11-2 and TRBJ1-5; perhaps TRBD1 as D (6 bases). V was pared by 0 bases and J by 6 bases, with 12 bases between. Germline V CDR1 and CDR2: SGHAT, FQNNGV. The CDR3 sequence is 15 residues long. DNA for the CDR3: TGTGCCAGCAGCTTAGAGGACAGACGAGGTCAGCCCCAGCATTTT. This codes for CASSLEDRRGQPQHF.